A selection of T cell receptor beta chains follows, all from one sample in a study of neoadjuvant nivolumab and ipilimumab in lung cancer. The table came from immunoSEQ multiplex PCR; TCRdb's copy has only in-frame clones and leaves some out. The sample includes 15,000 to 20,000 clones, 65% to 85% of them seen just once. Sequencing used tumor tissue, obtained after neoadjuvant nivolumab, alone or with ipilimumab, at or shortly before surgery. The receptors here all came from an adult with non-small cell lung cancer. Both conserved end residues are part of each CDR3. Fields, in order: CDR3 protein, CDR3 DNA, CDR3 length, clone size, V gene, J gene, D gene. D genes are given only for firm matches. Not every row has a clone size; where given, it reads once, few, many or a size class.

CASSRVAGSSYNEQFF,TGTGCCAGCAGCCGAGTAGCGGGGAGCTCCTACAATGAGCAGTTCTTC,16,.,TRBV7-7,TRBJ2-1,TRBD2
CASSPYGGYDEQFF,TGCGCCAGCAGCCCGTATGGGGGGTACGATGAGCAGTTCTTC,14,few,TRBV4-3,TRBJ2-1,.
CASSLGPDTQYF,TGTGCCAGCAGCTTAGGACCAGATACGCAGTATTTT,12,.,TRBV7-9,TRBJ2-3,.
CASSEQGGPQHF,TGTGCCAGCAGTGAACAGGGAGGGCCCCAGCATTTT,12,.,TRBV2,TRBJ1-5,.
CGSRLLASSTDTQYF,TGTGGGTCCCGGTTGCTAGCATCTAGCACAGATACGCAGTATTTT,15,.,TRBV18,TRBJ2-3,.
CASSFGGPGANEQFF,TGCGCCAGCAGCTTCGGAGGGCCAGGGGCCAATGAGCAGTTCTTC,15,.,TRBV5-1,TRBJ2-1,.
CASSYMVVGGYEQYF,TGTGCCAGCAGTTATATGGTTGTAGGCGGCTACGAGCAGTACTTC,15,.,TRBV6-5,TRBJ2-7,.
CASSPRGVRRQETQYF,TGTGCCAGCAGCCCCCGAGGCGTACGTCGCCAAGAGACCCAGTACTTC,16,.,TRBV7-2,TRBJ2-5,.
CASSPSQIDEQFF,TGTGCCAGCAGCCCTTCCCAGATAGATGAGCAGTTCTTC,13,.,TRBV7-9,TRBJ2-1,.
CASGTYNEQFF,TGTGCCAGCGGGACGTACAATGAGCAGTTCTTC,11,few,TRBV28,TRBJ2-1,.
CASSVDRGLIGELFF,TGTGCCAGCAGCGTCGACAGGGGGCTAATCGGGGAGCTGTTTTTT,15,.,TRBV11-2,TRBJ2-2,TRBD1
CAWRETQAAFF,TGTGCCTGGAGGGAGACACAGGCCGCTTTCTTT,11,.,TRBV30,TRBJ1-1,.
CAAMGSTDTQYF,TGTGCCGCGATGGGGAGTACAGATACGCAGTATTTT,12,.,TRBV6-1,TRBJ2-3,.
CAISDEGRTDTQYF,TGTGCCATCAGTGATGAGGGACGCACAGATACGCAGTATTTT,14,.,TRBV10-3,TRBJ2-3,.
CASIGVRGATEAFF,TGTGCCAGCATAGGGGTTCGTGGGGCCACTGAAGCTTTCTTT,14,.,TRBV6-6,TRBJ1-1,.
CASNRGGREFGTDTQYF,TGCGCCAGCAATAGGGGCGGACGCGAGTTTGGCACAGATACGCAGTATTTT,17,.,TRBV5-1,TRBJ2-3,.
CASSLAFSGANVLTF,TGTGCCAGCAGCTTGGCTTTCTCTGGGGCCAACGTCCTGACTTTC,15,.,TRBV11-2,TRBJ2-6,.
CASSQGRLGTDTQYF,TGCGCCAGCAGCCAAGGCCGCCTTGGAACAGATACGCAGTATTTT,15,.,TRBV4-3,TRBJ2-3,.
CASSPSRNQPQHF,TGTGCCAGCAGTCCTAGTCGGAATCAGCCCCAGCATTTT,13,few,TRBV5-6,TRBJ1-5,.
CTSGRRGDNEQFF,TGCACCAGCGGCCGGCGGGGGGACAATGAGCAGTTCTTC,13,.,TRBV1,TRBJ2-1,.
CASRAANTEAFF,TGCGCCAGCAGAGCGGCGAACACTGAAGCTTTCTTT,12,.,TRBV5-1,TRBJ1-1,.
CASSLFDTRQPQHF,TGTGCCAGCAGCTTGTTTGACACCAGACAGCCCCAGCATTTT,14,.,TRBV5-6,TRBJ1-5,.
CASSLWGQGNTGELFF,TGTGCCAGCAGCTTGTGGGGACAGGGGAACACCGGGGAGCTGTTTTTT,16,.,TRBV5-5,TRBJ2-2,TRBD1
CASSGGNYGYTF,TGTGCCAGCAGTGGAGGAAACTATGGCTACACCTTC,12,few,TRBV25-1,TRBJ1-2,.
CASRQPGRIYYEQYF,TGTGCCAGCAGACAACCGGGACGGATATACTACGAGCAGTACTTC,15,.,TRBV27,TRBJ2-7,.
CASSLIFPEAFF,TGTGCCAGCAGCTTAATCTTCCCTGAAGCTTTCTTT,12,.,TRBV7-9,TRBJ1-1,.
CASSPRGPQNTEAFF,TGTGCCAGCTCACCCAGGGGGCCCCAGAACACTGAAGCTTTCTTT,15,.,TRBV18,TRBJ1-1,TRBD1
CASSIGAQGSKGYTF,TGTGCCAGCTCCATTGGGGCGCAAGGTTCGAAAGGCTACACCTTC,15,once,TRBV5-4,TRBJ1-2,.
CASSLVFGSGEQYF,TGTGCCAGCAGCTTAGTTTTCGGGTCCGGCGAGCAGTACTTC,14,.,TRBV5-6,TRBJ2-7,.
CASSEWGGANTGELFF,TGCGCCAGCAGTGAGTGGGGGGGGGCGAACACCGGGGAGCTGTTTTTT,16,.,TRBV10-2,TRBJ2-2,TRBD2
CASSPGRMNTEAFF,TGTGCCAGCAGTCCGGGAAGGATGAACACTGAAGCTTTCTTT,14,.,TRBV11-3,TRBJ1-1,.